Below, 5 T cell receptor beta chains from the same sample are listed, as sequenced in a study of blood T cell repertoires in COVID-19. Generated by immunoSEQ multiplex PCR, the TCRdb table keeps only in-frame clones and is missing some. The table shows just over 650,000 clones, with approximately 90% occurring only once. Sample: peripheral blood. The receptor set was obtained from a woman younger than 30 with acute or convalescent COVID-19.

V gene TRBV21-1 combines with J gene TRBJ2-5; no check of the table's D call, TRBD2, against the DNA was made. TRBV21-1 is listed as a pseudogene. This CDR3 is built from 16 residues. CDR3 DNA: TGTGCCAGCAGCAAGGGTGAACTAGCGGTAGAGGAGACCCAGTACTTC. Its protein is CASSKGELAVEETQYF.

This clone was counted a few times. The rearrangement uses TRBV6-2 or TRBV6-3 and TRBJ1-6; 8 bases fit TRBD1. CDR3 length: 15 amino acids. Germline CDR1 and CDR2: MNHEY and SVGEGT. With V trimmed by 5 bases and J by 10 bases, 10 bases remained unmatched. The CDR3 sequence: CASSLGQGGASPLHF. The CDR3 bases are TGTGCCAGCAGTCTAGGACAGGGTGGGGCCTCACCCCTCCACTTT.

The chain is built from TRBV5-1 and TRBJ2-7, with TRBD2 matching 7 bases. The V segment lost 6 bases and the J segment 3 bases; nucleotides outside the gene matches: 9. Germline CDR1 SGHRS, CDR2 YFSETQ. This CDR3 has 14 residues. This CDR3 is CASTLGTTGYEQYF. The CDR3 nucleotides read TGCGCCAGCACCCTCGGGACTACGGGCTACGAGCAGTACTTC.

This clone was observed a few times. This chain connects TRBV3-1 (or the pseudogene TRBV3-2) to TRBJ2-7; 12 bases match TRBD1. J lost 6 bases, V lost 4 bases, and 4 bases had no gene match. In germline, CDR1 is LGHDT, CDR2 YNNKEL (reference sequence). This CDR3 has 14 residues. The CDR3 spells CASSPGTGGFEQYF. The CDR3, as DNA: TGTGCCAGCAGCCCCGGGACAGGGGGCTTCGAGCAGTACTTC.

The chain combines TRBV15 with TRBJ1-2, with 8 bases lining up with TRBD1. The V gene end was trimmed by 1 base and the J gene end by 5 bases; junction bases not matched to a gene: 9. CDR3 length: 16 amino acids. Per the germline V gene, CDR1 is LNHNV and CDR2 is YYDKDF (reference sequence). The CDR3 spells CATSRARTGWWYGYTF. DNA of the CDR3: TGTGCCACCAGCAGAGCCCGGACAGGGTGGTGGTATGGCTACACCTTC.